These 18 T cell receptor beta chains were all obtained from the same sample, sequenced in a study of blood T cell repertoires in COVID-19. The data were produced by immunoSEQ multiplex PCR, yet TCRdb's version contains in-frame clones alone and is incomplete. The sample lists 220,000 or so clones; 65% to 85% were seen once. The sequenced sample consisted of peripheral blood. These receptors were taken from a woman in her sixties with acute or convalescent COVID-19.

V and J are TRBV6-5 and TRBJ1-2; TRBD1 is a possible D gene (5 bases). CDR3 length: 13 amino acids. V was clipped by 0 bases and J by 6 bases, with 8 bases between them. The germline V gene encodes CDR1 MNHEY and CDR2 SVGAGI. CDR3 sequence: CASSYSGENGYTF. CDR3 coding DNA: TGTGCCAGCAGTTACTCAGGGGAAAATGGCTACACCTTC.

The CDR3 is CASRTGRGFDTQYF. DNA for the CDR3: TGTGCCAGCAGGACAGGAAGGGGTTTCGATACGCAGTATTTT. V gene TRBV2 combines with J gene TRBJ2-3; D possibly corresponds to TRBD1 (6 bases). The CDR3 length is 14 residues. Between the trimmed V and J ends, which lost 6 bases and 6 bases, there was a span of 16 bases. CDR1 and CDR2 (germline): SNHLY, FYNNEI.

This clone occurred a few times. The chain employs TRBV14 and TRBJ1-1; possibly TRBD1 for D (6 bases). The CDR3 has 13 residues. V lost 4 bases to trimming and J lost 3 bases, with 9 bases between them. Germline V gene lookup returns CDR1 SGHDN and CDR2 FVKESK. The CDR3 here is CASSLGTYTEAFF. The CDR3 nucleotides read TGTGCCAGCAGCCTCGGGACATACACTGAAGCTTTCTTT.

This clone was found once. This chain uses TRBV7-9 with TRBJ2-7; 7 bases line up with TRBD1. CDR1 and CDR2 from the germline V gene are SEHNR and FQNEAQ (reference sequence). V dropped 5 bases and J dropped 4; count of bases not matched to a gene: 5. This CDR3 contains 13 residues. The CDR3 DNA reads as TGTGCCAGCAGCCCTCAGACAGGGTACGAGCAGTACTTC. Protein product: CASSPQTGYEQYF.

This clone was picked up a small number of times. The chain joins TRBV10-3 to TRBJ1-1, with TRBD1 as a possible D gene (5 bases). Per the germline V gene, CDR1 is ENHRY and CDR2 is SYGVKD. This CDR3 comprises 13 residues. Trimming took 6 bases from V and 1 from J, leaving 9 bases between them. The CDR3 loop reads CAIRQGENTEAFF. DNA for the CDR3: TGTGCCATCAGACAAGGGGAGAACACTGAAGCTTTCTTT.

The chain carries TRBV27 and TRBJ2-1; D is unclear. Germline V lookup: CDR1 MNHEY, CDR2 SMNVEV (reference sequence). This CDR3 is built from 15 residues. V was trimmed by 2 bases and J by 2 bases, leaving 10 bases between them. This chain's CDR3 is CASSLRWAPYNEQFF. DNA for the CDR3: TGTGCCAGCAGTTTAAGATGGGCTCCCTACAATGAGCAGTTCTTC.

This chain connects TRBV2 to TRBJ1-1; 7 nucleotides agree with TRBD1. The germline V gene encodes CDR1 SNHLY and CDR2 FYNNEI. With 6 bases clipped from V and 4 bases from J, the junction kept 8 bases outside the gene matches. The CDR3 covers 14 residues. The chain's CDR3 is CASRLKGAVTEAFF. CDR3 sequence (DNA): TGTGCCAGCAGGCTAAAGGGGGCAGTCACTGAAGCTTTCTTT.

CDR3 residues: CASSYAGTPSGEQFF. DNA for the CDR3: TGTGCCAGCAGTTACGCCGGGACTCCTTCAGGTGAGCAGTTCTTC. This sequence joins TRBV6-6 and TRBJ2-1; the D gene is possibly TRBD2 (6 bases). The CDR3 runs to 15 residues. CDR1 and CDR2 (germline): MNHNY, SVGAGI (reference sequence). V lost 2 bases and J 9 bases, leaving 17 bases between the germline ends.

The V gene is TRBV5-8, the J gene TRBJ1-2, with 8 bases aligning to TRBD1. V lost 2 bases to trimming and J lost 8 bases; unmatched junction nucleotides: 2. The length of the CDR3 is 12 residues. Germline CDR1 SGHTS, CDR2 YDEGEE. The CDR3 nucleotides are TGTGCCAGCAGCTTCGACAGGGGAGGCTACACCTTC. It translates to CASSFDRGGYTF.

The V and J genes are TRBV19 and TRBJ2-1; 8 nucleotides match TRBD2. V lost 8 bases to trimming and J lost 0 bases; unmatched junction nucleotides: 3. CDR3 length: 14 residues. The V gene's germline CDR1 is LNHDA and CDR2 SQIVND (reference sequence). The CDR3 coding sequence is TGTGCCAGTGAGCGGGGGAACTCCTACAATGAGCAGTTCTTC. This gives the protein CASERGNSYNEQFF.

The J gene is TRBJ1-2, the V gene TRBV6-5; 12 positions match TRBD1. The V gene's germline CDR1 is MNHEY and CDR2 SVGAGI. The trim removed 6 bases at V and 4 bases at J, leaving 6 bases unmatched. This CDR3 spans 15 amino acids. The CDR3 coding sequence is TGTGCCAGCAGGGCCACGGGACAGGGGGCCTATGGCTACACCTTC. This gives the protein CASRATGQGAYGYTF.

The sample holds one count of this clone. This chain joins TRBV12-3 or TRBV12-4 and TRBJ1-1, with D possibly matching TRBD1 (6 bases). The CDR3 covers 13 residues. V was clipped by 6 bases and J by 7 bases, with 15 bases between them. The CDR3 DNA reads as TGTGCCAGCAGCGGAGGACAGCGGGGTGAAGCTTTCTTT. Protein product: CASSGGQRGEAFF.

This CDR3 is CASSIRGHQPQHF. The CDR3 DNA sequence: TGTGCCAGCAGCATAAGGGGGCATCAGCCCCAGCATTTT. The rearrangement uses TRBV6-5 and TRBJ1-5, with TRBD1 matching 7 bases. The CDR3 loop spans 13 amino acids. Trimming removed 6 bases from V and 5 bases from J; junction bases left unmatched: 4. Germline CDR1 MNHEY, CDR2 SVGAGI.

The chain uses TRBV5-4 and TRBJ1-1, with D tentatively TRBD1 (6 bases). CDR1 and CDR2 (germline): SGHNT, YYREEE (reference sequence). The CDR3 contains 15 residues. Trimming pared 0 bases from V and 5 bases from J, leaving 14 bases between. DNA for the CDR3: TGTGCCAGCAGCTTGGCCCAGGGGAGGGGGACTGAAGCTTTCTTT. It encodes CASSLAQGRGTEAFF.

The chain couples TRBV18 to TRBJ1-2, with D possibly being TRBD1 (6 bases). CDR1 is KGHSH, CDR2 LQKENI, per germline. The V and J ends lost 5 bases and 2 bases respectively, with 12 bases between them. The CDR3 has 14 residues. The CDR3 protein is CASSTGYPNYGYTF. CDR3 nucleotide sequence: TGTGCCAGCTCAACAGGGTATCCAAACTATGGCTACACCTTC.

This clone was observed a handful of times. The chain has TRBV6-2 or TRBV6-3 and TRBJ2-7; D not certain. The CDR3 is 13 residues long. The V end was cut by 1 base, the J end by 1 base, with 5 bases between. Germline values: CDR1 MNHEY, CDR2 SVGEGT. The CDR3 loop is CASSYLTSYEQYF. The DNA for the CDR3 is TGTGCCAGCAGTTACTTGACTTCCTACGAGCAGTACTTC.

The chain recombines TRBV6-4 with TRBJ1-5; 8 bases are a match to TRBD1. From germline, CDR1 is MRHNA and CDR2 SNTAGT. The CDR3 is made up of 15 amino acids. V shed 6 bases, J shed 6 bases, and the junction held 10 bases outside the gene matches. The CDR3 DNA reads as TGTGCCAGCAGCCCGGAGCCAGGGGGCCTTCAGCCCCAGCATTTT. This translates into CASSPEPGGLQPQHF.

The chain couples TRBV14 to TRBJ2-7; 11 bases align to TRBD1. Trimming removed 4 bases from V and 3 bases from J; junction bases left unmatched: 5. Germline V gives CDR1 SGHDN, CDR2 FVKESK. The CDR3 runs to 15 residues. CDR3 DNA sequence: TGTGCCAGCAGCCTCGGACAGGGGGCGATCTACGAGCAGTACTTC. This codes for CASSLGQGAIYEQYF.